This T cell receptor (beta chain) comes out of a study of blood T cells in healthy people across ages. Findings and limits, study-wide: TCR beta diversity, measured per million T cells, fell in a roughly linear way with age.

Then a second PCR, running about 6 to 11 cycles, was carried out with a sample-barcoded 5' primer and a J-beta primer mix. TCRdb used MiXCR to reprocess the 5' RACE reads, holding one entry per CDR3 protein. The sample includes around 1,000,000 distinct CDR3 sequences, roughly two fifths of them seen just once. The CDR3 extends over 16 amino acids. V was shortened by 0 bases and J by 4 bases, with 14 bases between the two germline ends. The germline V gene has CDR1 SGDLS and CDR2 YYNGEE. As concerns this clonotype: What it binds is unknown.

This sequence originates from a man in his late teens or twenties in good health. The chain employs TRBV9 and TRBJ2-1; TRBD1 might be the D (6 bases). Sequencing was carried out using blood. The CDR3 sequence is CASSVGGPQLYNEQFF. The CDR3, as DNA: TGTGCCAGCAGCGTAGGGGGGCCCCAACTTTACAATGAGCAGTTCTTC.